The source of this TCR beta chain is a study of T cell responses to AZD1222 COVID-19 vaccine. The wider study: Pooled samples include second doses given at about 4 or 12 weeks. Study findings and constraints: Only after the peak T cell response were repertoires sampled. It should be noted that donors were predominantly white British and more often female, and clonal diversity was possibly underestimated. Rises in breadth and depth of Spike-specific TCRs came after two AZD1222 doses.

This clone was counted between two and nine times. Its antigen is not identified. Data came from immunoSEQ multiplex PCR; TCRdb stores just in-frame clones and leaves some out. The sample consists of 150,000 or so clones, around nine tenths of them appearing once. V lost 3 bases and J lost 4; bases outside the gene matches: 6. CDR1 SGDLS and CDR2 YYNGEE come from the germline V gene. The CDR3 consists of 15 residues. The chain recombines TRBV9 with TRBJ1-4; 7 bases are shared with TRBD1. The TCR originated in an adult in good health. This material consisted of peripheral blood, taken on day 0 of AZD1222 vaccination. For the CDR3, the DNA is TGTGCCAGCAGCGGACGACAGGGCGGTAATGAAAAACTGTTTTTT. This encodes CASSGRQGGNEKLFF.